These 11 T cell receptor beta chains share one sample of origin, sequenced in a study of kidney transplant recipient with SARS-CoV-2 infection (dated by TCRdb to the early 2020s). The sequencing machine was an Illumina MiSeq. TCRdb reran the public reads through fastp at Q25 and MiXCR, keeping productive beta chains. Every distinct CDR3 protein forms one entry, paired with its most common genes and DNA. Present in this sample are approximately 240,000 distinct CDR3 sequences, under 35% of which were seen just once. Roughly 7% of the sample is taken by the ten largest. The meaning of the sample's time point label: pre-pandemic baseline sample and day 111 after first positive SARS-CoV-2 test. The sample consisted of a blood sample, taken at baseline and on roughly day 110 from a kidney transplant recipient. These receptors came from a male patient aged 25 to 39 who had COVID-19 and was a kidney transplant recipient. After a transplant, the donor of the graft may account for some T cells.

Regarding this clonotype: A clone one base away is much larger, so this may be a read error. This chain connects TRBV7-2 to TRBJ2-4, with D perhaps matching TRBD2 (5 bases). With the DNA end fitting TRBJ2-7 better, the J assignment may be wrong. This CDR3 contains 16 residues. Per germline, CDR1 SGHTA and CDR2 FQGNSA. The CDR3 spells CASSLARAGSPYEQYF. In nucleotides, the CDR3 is TGTGCCAGCAGCTTAGCGCGGGCCGGGTCCCCCTACGAGCAGTACTTC.

The rearrangement joins TRBV7-9 to TRBJ2-3; the D gene could be TRBD1 or TRBD2 (6 bases each). The CDR3 has 15 residues. The germline V and J ends were trimmed by 8 bases and 0 bases, with 15 bases remaining between them. Germline V gene sequence: CDR1 SEHNR, CDR2 FQNEAQ (reference sequence). The CDR3 DNA follows: TGTGCCAGCGATTCCTCGGGGGCTAGCACAGATACGCAGTATTTT. Residues: CASDSSGASTDTQYF.

Ten or more counts support this clonotype. The chain carries TRBV7-2 and TRBJ1-5; no firm D call. The CDR3 consists of 16 residues. Germline lookup yields CDR1 SGHTA and CDR2 FQGNSA. Trimming removed 1 base from V and 5 bases from J, with 15 bases in between. CDR3 in amino acids: CASSLDGPGGYQPQHF. CDR3 DNA: TGTGCCAGCAGCTTAGACGGTCCAGGAGGGTATCAGCCCCAGCATTTT.

Details on this clonotype: A read error may explain this, as a much larger clone is one base away. The chain employs TRBV19 and TRBJ1-2; D unresolved. Germline V lookup: CDR1 LNHDA, CDR2 SQIVND (reference sequence). The CDR3 length is 13 residues. The DNA for the CDR3 is TGTGCCAGTAGTGTAGATCCCGACGGTGGCTACACCTTC. As protein: CASSVDPDGGYTF.

This clonotype was recorded many times. The chain is built from TRBV11-2 and TRBJ2-2, with unresolved D. V dropped 1 base and J dropped 2 bases, with 8 bases sitting between them. This CDR3 is built from 15 residues. Germline V gene sequence: CDR1 SGHAT, CDR2 FQNNGV. The CDR3 DNA is TGTGCCAGCAGCTTAGGAGTGATTAACACCGGGGAGCTGTTTTTT. Translated, it gives CASSLGVINTGELFF.

This clonotype was seen just once. The chain carries TRBV3-1 and TRBJ1-3; D gene ambiguous. The CDR3 sequence is 13 residues long. The V gene's germline CDR1 is LGHDT and CDR2 YNNKEL (reference sequence). The V end lost 7 bases, the J end lost 3 bases, and 10 bases lay between the germline ends. The CDR3 loop reads CASKLGFGNTIYF. CDR3 bases: TGTGCCAGCAAACTGGGCTTTGGAAACACCATATATTTT. Full variable domain (outside the CDR3, taken from reference TRBV3-1 and TRBJ1-3): DTAVSQTPKYLVTQMGNDKSIKCEQNLGHDTMYWYKQDSKKFLKIMFSYNNKELIINETVPNRFSPKSPDKAHLNLHINSLELGDSAVYFCASKLGFGNTIYFGEGSWLTVV.

To note about this clonotype: A much larger clone is a single base away; this may be a read error. The rearrangement joins TRBV6-5 to TRBJ2-1, with D tentatively TRBD2 (6 bases). This CDR3 is 15 amino acids long. Germline V gene data show CDR1 as MNHEY and CDR2 as SVGAGI. V was clipped by 6 bases and J by 8 bases, with 20 bases between them. The CDR3 loop reads CASRNRDGEVYEQFF. The CDR3 DNA reads as TGTGCCAGCAGGAACCGGGACGGGGAGGTCTATGAGCAGTTCTTC.

Ten or more counts support this clonotype. This rearrangement joins TRBV5-4 to TRBJ1-1, with 9 bases matching TRBD1. Germline-derived CDR1 and CDR2 are SGHNT and YYREEE (reference sequence). The J segment lost 4 bases and the V segment lost 4 bases, leaving 5 bases of the junction unmatched. The CDR3 runs to 14 residues. The CDR3 bases are TGTGCCAGCAGCCTACAGGGGGCGGGCACTGAAGCTTTCTTT. Translated, it gives CASSLQGAGTEAFF.

This clonotype has at least ten counts. The chain uses TRBV30 and TRBJ2-2; TRBD1 matches at 10 bases. The germline V gene encodes CDR1 GTSNPN and CDR2 SVGIG (reference sequence). The CDR3 has 13 amino acids. Trimming cost V 5 bases and J 8 bases; bases outside gene matches: 5. CDR3 sequence: CAWVGTGVGELFF. In DNA, the CDR3 is TGTGCCTGGGTTGGGACAGGGGTAGGGGAGCTGTTTTTT.

About this clonotype: This may come from a read error, since a much larger clone is one base off. The chain employs TRBV9 and TRBJ2-7; 7 nucleotides line up with TRBD2. Germline V gene lookup returns CDR1 SGDLS and CDR2 YYNGEE. The CDR3 spans 13 residues. The CDR3 protein is CASGVGPGGEQYF. The CDR3 DNA reads as TGTGCCAGCGGCGTAGGCCCGGGGGGCGAGCAGTACTTC.

This clonotype was recorded many times. The chain links TRBV11-2 to TRBJ2-1; 8 bases are a match to TRBD2. The CDR3 totals 16 residues. The V gene end was trimmed by 4 bases and the J gene end by 0 bases; junction bases not matched to a gene: 5. Germline-derived CDR1 and CDR2 are SGHAT and FQNNGV. The CDR3 DNA reads TGTGCCAGCAGCTCCTACCTAGCGGGCTCCTACAATGAGCAGTTCTTC. Translation: CASSSYLAGSYNEQFF.